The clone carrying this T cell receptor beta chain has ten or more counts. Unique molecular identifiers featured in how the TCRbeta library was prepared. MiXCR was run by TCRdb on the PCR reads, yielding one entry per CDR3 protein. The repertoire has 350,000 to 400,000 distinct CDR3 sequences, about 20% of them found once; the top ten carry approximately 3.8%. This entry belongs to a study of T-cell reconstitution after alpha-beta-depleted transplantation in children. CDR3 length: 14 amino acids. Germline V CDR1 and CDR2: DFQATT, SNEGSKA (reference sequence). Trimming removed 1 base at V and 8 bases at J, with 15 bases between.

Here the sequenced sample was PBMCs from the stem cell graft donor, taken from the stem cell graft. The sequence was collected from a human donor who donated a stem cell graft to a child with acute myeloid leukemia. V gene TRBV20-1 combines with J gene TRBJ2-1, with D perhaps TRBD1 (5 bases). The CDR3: CSARAPVQGHEQFF. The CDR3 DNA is TGCAGTGCTAGAGCCCCGGTCCAGGGCCATGAGCAGTTCTTC.